This TCR beta chain derives from a study of Graves' ophthalmopathy and Graves' hyperthyroidism. The table lists this clonotype with many counts. For repertoire sequencing, the TCR beta CDR3 regions were amplified from RNA transcripts. Following a first-round RT-PCR that used HTBI primers, a second-round multiplex PCR was carried out. TCRdb reanalysed the multiplex PCR reads using MiXCR and keeps one entry per CDR3 protein. The sample lists about 380,000 distinct CDR3 sequences, 15% occurring once. Germline assignment: CDR1 SQVTM and CDR2 ANQGSEA. V dropped 6 bases and J dropped 7; count of bases not matched to a gene: 11. The CDR3 totals 14 residues.

The sample taken for sequencing was peripheral blood. The TCR was taken from a woman aged 18-29 years with stable Graves' hyperthyroidism. The chain carries TRBV29-1 and TRBJ1-5, with TRBD1 identical over 8 bases. CDR3 sequence: CSVFDGQGGQPQHF. CDR3 nucleotides: TGCAGCGTCTTCGACGGACAGGGAGGGCAGCCCCAGCATTTT.